A single sample gave rise to the 20 T cell receptor beta chains below, sequenced in a study of tumor T cells in aggressive B-cell lymphoma. Sequencing was performed with immunoSEQ multiplex PCR; in TCRdb, only in-frame clones are kept and a portion is missing. Among some 3,000 clones listed, roughly 85% were seen once. Source material: tumor tissue. Receptor source: an adult with diffuse large B cell lymphoma. Some clones in this sample may be carry-over from other donors' samples.

The chain recombines TRBV5-4 with TRBJ1-6; 7 positions agree with TRBD1. J gave up 4 bases and V 0 bases, and 1 base lay outside the gene matches. The CDR3 is 15 residues long. Germline V lookup: CDR1 SGHNT, CDR2 YYREEE (reference sequence). In nucleotides, the CDR3 is TGTGCCAGCAGCTTGGACAGGGGTTATAATTCACCCCTCCACTTT. Residues: CASSLDRGYNSPLHF.

The chain recombines TRBV19 with TRBJ1-1; weak D call: TRBD1 (6 bases). The CDR3 totals 12 residues. V gave up 7 bases and J gave up 2 bases, with 8 bases separating them. Germline CDR1 LNHDA, CDR2 SQIVND (reference sequence). The chain's CDR3 is CASMDSNTEAFF. The CDR3 DNA sequence: TGTGCCAGTATGGACAGCAACACTGAAGCTTTCTTT.

The genes are TRBV9 and TRBJ2-2; D is possibly TRBD2 (5 bases). Between the trimmed V and J ends, which lost 0 bases and 4 bases, there was a span of 13 bases. The germline V gene encodes CDR1 SGDLS and CDR2 YYNGEE. The CDR3 consists of 16 residues. The chain's CDR3 is CASSVDGRILTGELFF. In DNA form, the CDR3 reads TGTGCCAGCAGCGTAGATGGGAGAATACTCACCGGGGAGCTGTTTTTT. The whole variable domain, remainder taken from reference TRBV9 and TRBJ2-2, is DSGVTQTPKHLITATGQRVTLRCSPRSGDLSVYWYQQSLDQGLQFLIQYYNGEERAKGNILERFSAQQFPDLHSELNLSSLELGDSALYFCASSVDGRILTGELFFGEGSRLTVL.

The chain is built from TRBV2 and TRBJ1-5; 9 bases match TRBD1. The J segment lost 4 bases and the V segment lost 5 bases, leaving 3 bases of the junction unmatched. CDR3 length: 14 amino acids. Per germline, CDR1 SNHLY and CDR2 FYNNEI. CDR3 residues: CASSTGTGNQPQHF. The CDR3 DNA reads TGTGCCAGCAGTACCGGGACAGGGAATCAGCCCCAGCATTTT.

This clone appeared once. J is TRBJ1-4 and V is TRBV18, with D unclear. Trimming took off 6 bases at V and 5 bases at J, with 13 bases between the two ends. The V gene's germline CDR1 is KGHSH and CDR2 LQKENI. The CDR3 has 14 residues. The CDR3 protein is CASSLARGNEKLFF. In DNA form, the CDR3 reads TGTGCCAGCTCGCTCGCACGGGGAAATGAAAAACTGTTTTTT.

The rearrangement joins TRBV7-9 to TRBJ2-2; 14 bases match TRBD2. This CDR3 spans 19 amino acids. CDR1 and CDR2 from the germline V gene are SEHNR and FQNEAQ (reference sequence). The V and J ends lost 4 bases and 7 bases, in that order; junction bases with no gene match: 14. CDR3 bases: TGTGCCAGCAGCTCTCAGTTGGGACTAGCGGGAGAGGATGGCGGGGAGCTGTTTTTT. This translates into CASSSQLGLAGEDGGELFF. Complete variable domain (other parts from reference TRBV7-9 and TRBJ2-2): DTGVSQNPRHKITKRGQNVTFRCDPISEHNRLYWYRQTLGQGPEFLTYFQNEAQLEKSRLLSDRFSAERPKGSFSTLEIQRTEQGDSAMYLCASSSQLGLAGEDGGELFFGEGSRLTVL.

V usage is TRBV2 and J usage is TRBJ2-1, with a weak D call TRBD2 (5 bases). Germline CDR1 is SNHLY and CDR2 is FYNNEI. V lost 5 bases and J lost 10, with 21 bases in between. The CDR3 spans 15 residues. This CDR3 reads CASSTPGQVAGEQFF. The CDR3 nucleotides are TGTGCCAGCAGTACACCCGGGCAGGTGGCGGGCGAGCAGTTCTTC.

The chain recombines TRBV29-1 with TRBJ1-2; D gene ambiguous. The CDR3 totals 14 residues. Trimming stripped 0 bases from V and 4 bases from J, with 12 bases between. Germline V CDR1 and CDR2: SQVTM, ANQGSEA. CDR3 amino acids: CSVEEDMSLYGYTF. CDR3 coding DNA: TGCAGCGTTGAAGAAGACATGTCCCTCTATGGCTACACCTTC.

This chain joins TRBV15 and TRBJ2-3; no reliable D call. The germline CDR1 and CDR2 sequences are LNHNV and YYDKDF (reference sequence). The CDR3 length is 13 residues. The CDR3 region is CDHPRSCTDTQYF. DNA for the CDR3: TGTGACCACCCCAGGTCATGCACAGATACGCAGTATTTT.

The chain is built from TRBV15 and TRBJ2-7; the D gene is possibly TRBD2 (6 bases). Germline V gives CDR1 LNHNV, CDR2 YYDKDF (reference sequence). The V end lost 2 bases, the J end lost 1 base, and 12 bases lay between the germline ends. The CDR3 is made up of 15 amino acids. The DNA for the CDR3 is TGTGCCACCAGCAGATTCGGGAGTCGGTCCTACGAGCAGTACTTC. Amino acid sequence: CATSRFGSRSYEQYF.

In this sample, this clone turned up once. The rearrangement joins TRBV9 to TRBJ2-2; 12 bases match TRBD2. The CDR3 covers 15 residues. CDR1 is SGDLS, CDR2 YYNGEE, per germline. Trimming at V came to 3 bases and at J to 3 bases, leaving 0 bases not matched to a gene. CDR3 region: CASSGLAGDTGELFF. The CDR3 DNA reads TGTGCCAGCAGCGGACTAGCGGGAGACACCGGGGAGCTGTTTTTT.

CDR3 DNA sequence: TGCAGTGCCTTTAATTATGGCTACACCTTC. Protein sequence: CSAFNYGYTF. The rearrangement joins TRBV20-1 to TRBJ1-2; D gene unclear. The germline V and J ends were trimmed by 6 bases and 5 bases, with 7 bases remaining between them. The germline gives CDR1 DFQATT, CDR2 SNEGSKA (reference sequence). This CDR3 is 10 amino acids long.

The chain is built from TRBV6-1 and TRBJ2-1; 7 nucleotides agree with TRBD2. The J segment lost 8 bases and the V segment lost 7 bases, leaving 8 bases of the junction unmatched. CDR1 is MNHNS, CDR2 SASEGT, per germline. The CDR3 extends over 13 amino acids. The CDR3 coding sequence is TGTGCCAGCATCCAGGGAGGGGCCGATGAGCAGTTCTTC. As protein: CASIQGGADEQFF.

This clone was seen more than once but under ten times. The gene calls are TRBV19 and TRBJ2-7; TRBD1 is a possible D gene (6 bases). Trimming took off 4 bases at V and 3 bases at J, with 13 bases between the two ends. In germline, CDR1 is LNHDA, CDR2 SQIVND (reference sequence). The CDR3 totals 14 residues. The CDR3 reads CASSKQGGNYEQYF. The DNA of the CDR3 is TGTGCCAGTAGTAAACAGGGTGGAAACTACGAGCAGTACTTC.

The rearrangement links TRBV5-8 to TRBJ2-2; D perhaps matches TRBD1 (6 bases). V was pared by 10 bases and J by 5 bases, with 15 bases between. Germline V gives CDR1 SGHTS, CDR2 YDEGEE. The CDR3 is made up of 13 amino acids. CDR3 sequence (DNA): TGTGCCGGTATCGCAGGGGATACCGGGGAGCTGTTTTTT. It is translated as CAGIAGDTGELFF.

The sample holds one count of this clone. This chain links TRBV29-1 with TRBJ2-1; 11 bases align to TRBD2. This CDR3 has 16 amino acids. With 5 bases clipped from V and 4 bases from J, the junction kept 10 bases outside the gene matches. Germline V gene lookup returns CDR1 SQVTM and CDR2 ANQGSEA. CDR3 protein: CSVFGPGLADYNEQFF. The DNA of the CDR3 is TGCAGCGTTTTTGGGCCGGGACTAGCGGATTACAATGAGCAGTTCTTC.

This clone has just one count. V gene TRBV28 combines with J gene TRBJ1-5; no clear D. The CDR3 is 15 amino acids. Germline CDR1 MDHEN, CDR2 SYDVKM. V was trimmed by 7 bases and J by 6 bases, leaving 19 bases between them. CDR3 amino acids: CASTTRGLGRQPQHF. The CDR3 DNA sequence: TGTGCCAGCACCACCCGCGGCCTCGGCCGTCAGCCCCAGCATTTT.

This chain connects TRBV11-2 to TRBJ1-4, with 10 bases fitting TRBD1. Germline-derived CDR1 and CDR2 are SGHAT and FQNNGV. The CDR3 length is 15 residues. The ends lost 3 bases at V and 6 bases at J; junction bases unmatched: 4. DNA of the CDR3: TGTGCCAGCAGCTTTGGGGACAGGGGATATGAAAAACTGTTTTTT. Translating it yields CASSFGDRGYEKLFF. The complete variable domain, with remaining parts taken from reference TRBV11-2 and TRBJ1-4, reads EAGVAQSPRYKIIEKRQSVAFWCNPISGHATLYWYQQILGQGPKLLIQFQNNGVVDDSQLPKDRFSAERLKGVDSTLKIQPAKLEDSAVYLCASSFGDRGYEKLFFGSGTQLSVL.

This clone has only one observation. V usage is TRBV7-6 and J usage is TRBJ1-1; TRBD1 might be the D (5 bases). This CDR3 region has 13 residues. Germline CDR1 is SGHVS and CDR2 is FNYEAQ. V dropped 4 bases and J dropped 1 base, with 7 bases sitting between them. The CDR3 DNA follows: TGTGCCAGCAGCTGGGGCCCGAACACTGAAGCTTTCTTT. It codes for CASSWGPNTEAFF.

The rearrangement links TRBV10-3 to TRBJ2-7, with 8 nucleotides matching TRBD1. Germline CDR1 and CDR2: ENHRY and SYGVKD. The CDR3 totals 14 residues. V lost 3 bases to trimming and J lost 9 bases; unmatched junction nucleotides: 10. The DNA of the CDR3 is TGTGCCATCAGTGAAGAGACAGGGGCGAGAAGGCAGTACGTC. The encoded protein is CAISEETGARRQYV.